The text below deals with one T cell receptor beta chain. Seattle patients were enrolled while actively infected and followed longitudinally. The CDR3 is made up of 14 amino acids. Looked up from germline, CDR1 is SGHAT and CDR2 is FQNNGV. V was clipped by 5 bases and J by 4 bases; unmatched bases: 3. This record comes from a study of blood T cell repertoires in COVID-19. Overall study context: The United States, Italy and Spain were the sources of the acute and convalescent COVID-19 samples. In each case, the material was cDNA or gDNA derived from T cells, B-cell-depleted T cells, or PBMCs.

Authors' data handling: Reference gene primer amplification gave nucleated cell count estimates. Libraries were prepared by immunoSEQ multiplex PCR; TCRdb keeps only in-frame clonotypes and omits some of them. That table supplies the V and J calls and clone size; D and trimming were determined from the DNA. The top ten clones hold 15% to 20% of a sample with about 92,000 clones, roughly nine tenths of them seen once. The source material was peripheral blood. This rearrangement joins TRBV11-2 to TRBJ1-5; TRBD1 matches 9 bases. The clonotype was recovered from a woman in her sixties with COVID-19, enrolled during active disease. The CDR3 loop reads CASSLDRGNQPQHF. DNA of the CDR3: TGTGCCAGCAGCCTGGACAGGGGAAATCAGCCCCAGCATTTT.